This entry lists 32 T cell receptor beta chains sequenced from one sample in a study of T cell changes during pregnancy in multiple sclerosis. Method: immunoSEQ multiplex PCR; TCRdb's copy keeps in-frame clones and lacks some. This table holds around 36,000 clones, 80% to 95% found once. Sequenced here: CD4+ T cells from peripheral blood mononuclear cells, sampled in the third trimester of pregnancy. The receptors stem from a female donor with multiple sclerosis, enrolled in a pregnancy study.

This clone was counted only a few times. This chain joins TRBV30 and TRBJ1-5; 7 bases match TRBD1. After removal of 0 bases from V and 9 bases from J, the junction contained 8 bases not matched to a gene. Germline CDR1 is GTSNPN and CDR2 is SVGIG (reference sequence). The CDR3 is 14 amino acids. The CDR3 reads CAWSVLTGVGPQHF. The CDR3 region has the DNA TGTGCCTGGAGTGTACTCACAGGGGTAGGGCCCCAGCATTTT.

The count of this clone is one. The V call is TRBV7-9, the J call TRBJ2-2; 7 positions match TRBD1. The CDR3 runs to 17 residues. Germline V CDR1 and CDR2: SEHNR, FQNEAQ (reference sequence). J lost 5 bases, V lost 2 bases, and 11 bases had no gene match. CDR3: CASSLKNSGTVTGELFF. The CDR3 bases are TGTGCCAGCAGCTTAAAGAATTCCGGGACAGTGACCGGGGAGCTGTTTTTT.

This clone was seen a single time. Other DNA sequences in the same sample also yield this CDR3. The gene calls are TRBV5-6 and TRBJ1-5; TRBD1 matches 8 bases. The CDR3 is made up of 17 amino acids. The V gene's germline CDR1 is SGHDT and CDR2 YYEEEE. Unmatched junction bases numbered 9, after V lost 0 bases and J lost 4 bases. Here the CDR3 DNA reads TGTGCCAGCAGCTTGGATATTCGGACAGGGCAGAATCAGCCCCAGCATTTT. This gives the protein CASSLDIRTGQNQPQHF.

This sequence joins TRBV29-1 and TRBJ1-5; 8 positions agree with TRBD1. CDR1 is SQVTM, CDR2 ANQGSEA, per germline. The CDR3 spans 13 residues. V gave up 4 bases and J gave up 6 bases; unmatched junction bases: 5. The CDR3 DNA reads as TGCAGCGTTGGGACAGGGTCAAGTCAGCCCCAGCATTTT. It specifies CSVGTGSSQPQHF.

Only one count was recorded for this clone. This chain links TRBV28 with TRBJ1-5, with D perhaps TRBD1 (6 bases). CDR3 length: 16 amino acids. Germline loops: CDR1 MDHEN, CDR2 SYDVKM. The ends were cut back, 5 bases at V and 6 bases at J, with 20 bases in the middle. This chain's CDR3 is CASSAHLAGESQPQHF. CDR3 bases: TGTGCCAGCAGTGCCCACTTGGCAGGGGAGAGTCAGCCCCAGCATTTT. The complete variable domain, with remaining parts taken from reference TRBV28 and TRBJ1-5, reads DVKVTQSSRYLVKRTGEKVFLECVQDMDHENMFWYRQDPGLGLRLIYFSYDVKMKEKGDIPEGYSVSREKKERFSLILESASTNQTSMYLCASSAHLAGESQPQHFGDGTRLSIL.

The V call is TRBV4-2, the J call TRBJ2-1; D gene ambiguous. The V end lost 1 base, the J end lost 0 bases, and 7 bases lay between the germline ends. Germline V gives CDR1 LGHNA, CDR2 YNFKEQ. The CDR3 consists of 15 residues. The CDR3 loop is CASSQGTSSYNEQFF. DNA for the CDR3: TGTGCCAGCAGCCAAGGAACCAGCTCCTACAATGAGCAGTTCTTC.

The chain is built from TRBV15 and TRBJ2-2; TRBD2 might be the D (6 bases). Looked up from germline, CDR1 is LNHNV and CDR2 is YYDKDF (reference sequence). V was clipped by 5 bases and J by 7 bases, with 17 bases between them. CDR3 size: 15 residues. The CDR3 DNA sequence: TGTGCCACCAGCCCCTGGGACCGGGAGAACGGGGAGCTGTTTTTT. Translation: CATSPWDRENGELFF.

The chain carries TRBV4-2 and TRBJ2-1; TRBD2 matches at 10 bases. Germline V gene sequence: CDR1 LGHNA, CDR2 YNFKEQ. The CDR3 has 14 residues. After removal of 2 bases from V and 7 bases from J, the junction contained 2 bases not matched to a gene. DNA for the CDR3: TGTGCCAGCAGCCAACTAGCGGGAGAAAATGAGCAGTTCTTC. Residues: CASSQLAGENEQFF.

The chain combines TRBV7-6 with TRBJ1-2; D may be TRBD1 (6 bases). Germline loops: CDR1 SGHVS, CDR2 FNYEAQ. CDR3 size: 16 residues. Trimming stripped 5 bases from V and 5 bases from J, with 21 bases between. CDR3 sequence (DNA): TGTGCCAGCAGCGATTTCCCGATTACAGGGCTGTATGGCTACACCTTC. Translating gives CASSDFPITGLYGYTF. The entire variable domain, with the rest obtained from reference TRBV7-6 and TRBJ1-2, is as follows: GAGVSQSPRYKVTKRGQDVALRCDPISGHVSLYWYRQALGQGPEFLTYFNYEAQQDKSGLPNDRFSAERPEGSISTLTIQRTEQRDSAMYRCASSDFPITGLYGYTFGSGTRLTVV.

This clone is a singleton in its sample. The CDR3 here is CASSHAQDRGVYGYTF. The CDR3 nucleotides are TGCGCCAGCAGCCACGCCCAGGACAGGGGGGTATATGGCTACACCTTC. This chain links TRBV4-1 with TRBJ1-2; 10 bases agree with TRBD1. Germline values: CDR1 MGHRA, CDR2 YSYEKL. J lost 5 bases, V lost 3 bases, and 9 bases had no gene match. The CDR3 runs 16 residues.

The chain couples TRBV7-2 to TRBJ2-3, with TRBD2 matching over 10 bases. The V segment lost 0 bases and the J segment 5 bases; nucleotides outside the gene matches: 11. The CDR3 extends over 18 amino acids. CDR1 and CDR2 (germline): SGHTA, FQGNSA. Here the CDR3 DNA reads TGTGCCAGCAGCTTAGCACTAGCGGGGTGGAAAGCTGAAGATACGCAGTATTTT. Translating gives CASSLALAGWKAEDTQYF.

This chain links TRBV5-4 with TRBJ2-7; 16 bases line up with TRBD2. Trimming at V came to 3 bases and at J to 3 bases, leaving 9 bases not matched to a gene. Germline-derived CDR1 and CDR2 are SGHNT and YYREEE (reference sequence). The CDR3 covers 18 residues. CDR3 region: CASSSVGTSGRGDYEQYF. As DNA, the CDR3 is TGTGCCAGCAGCTCGGTCGGGACTAGCGGGAGGGGAGACTACGAGCAGTACTTC.

The rearrangement links TRBV5-1 to TRBJ2-3; D possibly corresponds to TRBD1 (5 bases). The CDR3 contains 14 residues. CDR1 and CDR2 (germline): SGHRS, YFSETQ. Trimming left V 3 bases short and J 0 bases short, with 8 bases between. The CDR3 coding sequence is TGCGCCAGCAGCTCAGGGCCTAGCACAGATACGCAGTATTTT. Its translation is CASSSGPSTDTQYF.

The chain carries TRBV5-4 and TRBJ2-1; 12 nucleotides match TRBD2. The CDR3 is 16 amino acids. CDR1 SGHNT and CDR2 YYREEE come from the germline V gene (reference sequence). Germline trimming cut 1 base from V and 4 bases from J; bases unmatched to any gene: 3. In DNA form, the CDR3 reads TGTGCCAGCAGCTTGATTCTAGCGGGAGGGTACAATGAGCAGTTCTTC. Its protein is CASSLILAGGYNEQFF. Supplemented by reference TRBV5-4 and TRBJ2-1, the full variable domain reads ETGVTQSPTHLIKTRGQQVTLRCSSQSGHNTVSWYQQALGQGPQFIFQYYREEENGRGNFPPRFSGLQFPNYSSELNVNALELDDSALYLCASSLILAGGYNEQFFGPGTRLTVL.

V usage is TRBV6-1 and J usage is TRBJ2-7; TRBD2 agrees at 9 bases. Losses at the gene ends were 0 bases for V and 4 bases for J; bases not matched to a gene: 13. CDR1 is MNHNS and CDR2 is SASEGT in the germline V gene. The CDR3 length is 18 residues. This chain's CDR3 is CASSEALAKGGRAYEQYF. In DNA, the CDR3 is TGTGCCAGCAGTGAAGCCCTAGCGAAGGGCGGGAGGGCATACGAGCAGTACTTC.

This clone showed up just once. DNA for the CDR3: TGTGCCAGCAGCTTAGAGGGGAAAGGGGAAGAGACCCAGTACTTC. Protein sequence: CASSLEGKGEETQYF. This rearrangement joins TRBV7-2 to TRBJ2-5; a weak D match, TRBD1 (5 bases). This CDR3 has 15 residues. Trimming shortened V by 1 base and J by 3 bases, and 12 bases separated the two germline ends. Germline V lookup: CDR1 SGHTA, CDR2 FQGNSA.

The DNA for the CDR3 is TGTGCCAGTAGAGGACAGTCCACAGATACGCAGTATTTT. Translating gives CASRGQSTDTQYF. This chain joins TRBV19 and TRBJ2-3; maybe TRBD1 (6 bases). Germline lookup yields CDR1 LNHDA and CDR2 SQIVND (reference sequence). This CDR3 contains 13 residues. V was clipped by 6 bases and J by 2 bases, with 9 bases between them.

The rearrangement links TRBV28 to TRBJ2-7, with 7 bases matching TRBD1. CDR3 length: 15 residues. Germline trimming cut 4 bases from V and 3 bases from J; bases unmatched to any gene: 9. Germline-derived CDR1 and CDR2 are MDHEN and SYDVKM. The CDR3 loop is CASSSPTGFYYEQYF. The CDR3 nucleotides are TGTGCCAGCAGTTCCCCGACAGGGTTCTACTACGAGCAGTACTTC.

J is TRBJ2-1 and V is TRBV27; 8 bases agree with TRBD1. CDR3 size: 15 residues. V shed 4 bases, J shed 1 base, and the junction held 3 bases outside the gene matches. Germline loops: CDR1 MNHEY, CDR2 SMNVEV (reference sequence). As DNA, the CDR3 is TGTGCCAGCAGTTGGACAGGGTTTTCCTACAATGAGCAGTTCTTC. Amino acid sequence: CASSWTGFSYNEQFF.

The chain joins TRBV18 to TRBJ2-3; D is uncertain. The CDR3 sequence is 12 residues long. Trimming shortened V by 2 bases and J by 5 bases, and 5 bases separated the two germline ends. The germline gives CDR1 KGHSH, CDR2 LQKENI. The CDR3 DNA reads as TGTGCCAGCTCACCAAATAGAGATACGCAGTATTTT. Encoded protein: CASSPNRDTQYF.

The genes are TRBV5-6 and TRBJ1-3; a weak D match, TRBD1 (5 bases). Germline V CDR1 and CDR2: SGHDT, YYEEEE. CDR3 length: 15 residues. V lost 0 bases and J lost 0, with 7 bases in between. In nucleotides, the CDR3 is TGTGCCAGCAGCTTGGGACAGACCTCTGGAAACACCATATATTTT. Its protein product is CASSLGQTSGNTIYF.

The genes are TRBV19 and TRBJ1-5; D perhaps matches TRBD1 (6 bases). The CDR3 is 21 amino acids. Germline V lookup: CDR1 LNHDA, CDR2 SQIVND (reference sequence). V lost 2 bases and J lost 7, with 33 bases in between. The CDR3 DNA is TGTGCCAGTAGTATAAACAGGACCCCGAACAGGGTAGAAAACTTTAGGCAGCCCCAGCATTTT. Its translation is CASSINRTPNRVENFRQPQHF.

V and J are TRBV9 and TRBJ2-1; TRBD2 agrees at 12 bases. There are 17 residues in the CDR3. V lost 0 bases to trimming and J lost 9 bases; unmatched junction nucleotides: 10. CDR1 is SGDLS, CDR2 YYNGEE, per germline. CDR3 coding DNA: TGTGCCAGCAGCGTAGAAATGAGGAGACTAGCGGGAGCTGAGCAGTTCTTC. It specifies CASSVEMRRLAGAEQFF.

The V gene is TRBV19, the J gene TRBJ2-4; no clear D. This CDR3 is built from 16 residues. Germline V lookup: CDR1 LNHDA, CDR2 SQIVND (reference sequence). V lost 5 bases, J lost 1 base, and 15 bases lay in between. This CDR3 is CASSRPAGPAKNIQYF. In DNA, the CDR3 is TGTGCCAGTAGTCGCCCGGCAGGTCCTGCCAAAAACATTCAGTACTTC. The full variable domain, in which reference TRBV19 and TRBJ2-4 provide the parts outside the CDR3, is DGGITQSPKYLFRKEGQNVTLSCEQNLNHDAMYWYRQDPGQGLRLIYYSQIVNDFQKGDIAEGYSVSREKKESFPLTVTSAQKNPTAFYLCASSRPAGPAKNIQYFGAGTRLSVL.

The chain couples TRBV5-5 to TRBJ2-5, with D possibly being TRBD1 (6 bases). The CDR3 length is 16 residues. Trimming left V 4 bases short and J 5 bases short, with 21 bases between. Per germline, CDR1 SGHKS and CDR2 YYEKEE (reference sequence). CDR3 in DNA: TGTGCCAGCAGCCGGCCGGGCGGCAGGGGTAGGGAGACCCAGTACTTC. Amino acids: CASSRPGGRGRETQYF.

The genes are TRBV6-5 and TRBJ2-1; TRBD2 matches 8 bases. This CDR3 is built from 14 residues. The germline V gene encodes CDR1 MNHEY and CDR2 SVGAGI. V trimming: 6 bases; J trimming: 1 base; junction bases outside the gene matches: 2. The CDR3 here is CASRLAGSYNEQFF. The CDR3 DNA follows: TGTGCCAGCAGATTAGCGGGGTCCTACAATGAGCAGTTCTTC.

This rearrangement joins TRBV18 to TRBJ2-7; TRBD1 is a possible D gene (5 bases). The germline V and J ends were trimmed by 3 bases and 2 bases, with 20 bases remaining between them. Germline CDR1 is KGHSH and CDR2 is LQKENI. The CDR3 has 17 residues. CDR3: CASSPTDKSFTPYEQYF. The CDR3 region has the DNA TGTGCCAGCTCACCGACAGATAAGTCCTTTACCCCCTACGAGCAGTACTTC.

This chain uses TRBV5-1 with TRBJ1-2; TRBD1 aligns across 7 bases. With V trimmed by 4 bases and J by 8 bases, 8 bases remained unmatched. The germline V gene has CDR1 SGHRS and CDR2 YFSETQ. The CDR3 consists of 13 residues. The CDR3 protein is CASSPTGDRGYTF. DNA of the CDR3: TGCGCCAGCAGCCCCACAGGGGATAGGGGCTACACCTTC.

The chain links TRBV11-2 to TRBJ2-7; TRBD1 aligns across 10 bases. The germline V gene has CDR1 SGHAT and CDR2 FQNNGV. Trimming cost V 1 base and J 7 bases; bases outside gene matches: 4. This CDR3 has 14 residues. As DNA, the CDR3 is TGTGCCAGCAGCTTAGTCCCGGGACAGGGGGAGCAGTACTTC. Protein product: CASSLVPGQGEQYF.

This clone was found a few times. The rearrangement uses TRBV5-4 and TRBJ2-7; tentatively, D is TRBD2 (6 bases). Germline lookup yields CDR1 SGHNT and CDR2 YYREEE (reference sequence). The V gene lost 4 bases and the J gene lost 2 bases, with 19 bases spanning the gap. The CDR3 consists of 16 residues. The CDR3 reads CASSPRASAPPYEQYF. For the CDR3, the DNA is TGTGCCAGCAGCCCGCGAGCTAGCGCCCCCCCCTACGAGCAGTACTTC.

J is TRBJ2-7 and V is TRBV6-5; the D gene is possibly TRBD1 (7 bases). The CDR3 has 14 residues. Germline V lookup: CDR1 MNHEY, CDR2 SVGAGI. V lost 2 bases and J 4 bases, leaving 12 bases between the germline ends. CDR3 DNA sequence: TGTGCCAGCAGTTACGGAGGGGGCGGGTACGAGCAGTACTTC. As protein: CASSYGGGGYEQYF.

This sequence joins TRBV4-3 and TRBJ2-2; D is undetermined. The germline CDR1 and CDR2 sequences are LGHNA and YSLEER. CDR3 length: 16 residues. V dropped 2 bases and J dropped 0 bases, with 10 bases sitting between them. The DNA of the CDR3 is TGCGCCAGCAGCCAATGGCAGACATCGAACACCGGGGAGCTGTTTTTT. This translates into CASSQWQTSNTGELFF.